One and the same sample provided the 7 T cell receptor beta chains below, sequenced in a study of blood T cell repertoires in COVID-19. Profiling relied on immunoSEQ multiplex PCR, and the TCRdb table lists in-frame clones only, not all of them. The sample holds some 170,000 clones, 70% to 80% seen once. The source material was peripheral blood. The receptors were gathered from a woman between 45 and 60 years old with active or convalescent COVID-19.

In this sample, this clone turned up once. The genes are TRBV20-1 and TRBJ1-2; D is undetermined. The length of the CDR3 is 11 residues. Germline CDR1 DFQATT, CDR2 SNEGSKA (reference sequence). Trimming cost V 1 base and J 6 bases, with 6 bases left between them. The CDR3 DNA is TGCAGTGCTAGAGGAGACAATGGCTACACCTTC. This gives the protein CSARGDNGYTF.

The chain has TRBV25-1 and TRBJ1-2, with 8 positions matching TRBD1. The CDR3 loop spans 13 amino acids. V was pared by 5 bases and J by 6 bases, with 5 bases of the junction left unmatched. CDR1 is MGHDK, CDR2 SYGVNS, per germline. The CDR3 region is CASSSAGGNGYTF. DNA of the CDR3: TGTGCCAGCAGTAGTGCAGGGGGCAATGGCTACACCTTC.

This chain connects TRBV29-1 to TRBJ2-7; the match to TRBD2 covers 7 bases. CDR1 SQVTM and CDR2 ANQGSEA come from the germline V gene. V was clipped by 6 bases and J by 5 bases; unmatched bases: 7. The CDR3 runs to 12 residues. The CDR3 spells CSVGRGGDEQYF. The DNA for the CDR3 is TGCAGCGTGGGGAGGGGTGGCGACGAGCAGTACTTC.

The chain uses TRBV3-1 (or the pseudogene TRBV3-2) and TRBJ2-5; 11 nucleotides line up with TRBD2. Trimming cost V 0 bases and J 3 bases; bases outside gene matches: 0. CDR3 size: 15 residues. Germline CDR1 LGHDT, CDR2 YNNKEL (reference sequence). CDR3 sequence (DNA): TGTGCCAGCAGCCAAGAACTAGCGGGGGAAGAGACCCAGTACTTC. Amino acid sequence: CASSQELAGEETQYF.

This clone was counted only a few times. The rearrangement uses TRBV5-1 and TRBJ1-1; 8 bases are a match to TRBD1. The CDR3 length is 17 residues. Germline V gene data show CDR1 as SGHRS and CDR2 as YFSETQ. V trimming: 3 bases; J trimming: 0 bases; junction bases outside the gene matches: 10. In DNA, the CDR3 is TGCGCCAGCAGCTATCGACAGGGGACGAAGATGAACACTGAAGCTTTCTTT. This translates into CASSYRQGTKMNTEAFF.

The gene calls are TRBV5-1 and TRBJ2-3; a weak D match, TRBD1 (5 bases). The V and J ends lost 0 bases and 3 bases respectively, with 17 bases between them. Germline values: CDR1 SGHRS, CDR2 YFSETQ. This CDR3 comprises 17 residues. The DNA for the CDR3 is TGCGCCAGCAGCTTGGAAGGACATCTCGAAGGGACAGATACGCAGTATTTT. Encoded protein: CASSLEGHLEGTDTQYF.

This clone has just a few counts. The rearrangement joins TRBV9 to TRBJ2-2; TRBD2 matches at 13 bases. Germline trimming cut 4 bases from V and 7 bases from J; bases unmatched to any gene: 10. This CDR3 is 17 amino acids long. CDR1 is SGDLS, CDR2 YYNGEE, per germline. The CDR3: CASSPRGLAGVGGELFF. In DNA form, the CDR3 reads TGTGCCAGCAGCCCCCGCGGACTAGCGGGAGTGGGCGGGGAGCTGTTTTTT.